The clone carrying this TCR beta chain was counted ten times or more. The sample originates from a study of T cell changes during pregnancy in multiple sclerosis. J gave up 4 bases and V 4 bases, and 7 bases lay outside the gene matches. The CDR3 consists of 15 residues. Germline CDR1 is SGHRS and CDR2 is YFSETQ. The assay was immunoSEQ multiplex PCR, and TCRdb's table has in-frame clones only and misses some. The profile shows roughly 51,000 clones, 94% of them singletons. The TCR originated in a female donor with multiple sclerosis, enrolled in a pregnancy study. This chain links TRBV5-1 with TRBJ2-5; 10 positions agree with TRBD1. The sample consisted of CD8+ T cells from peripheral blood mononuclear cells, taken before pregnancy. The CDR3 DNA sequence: TGCGCCAGCAGCCCGGGACAGGGGCGAGGAGAGACCCAGTACTTC. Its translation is CASSPGQGRGETQYF.